The entry below gives a single TCR beta chain sequence along with its context. In germline, CDR1 is LNHDA, CDR2 SQIVND (reference sequence). J was trimmed by 7 bases and V by 1 base; bases with no gene match: 6. The CDR3 consists of 15 residues. This entry is derived from a study of shared clonotypes between healthy human individuals. Profiling relied on immunoSEQ multiplex PCR, and the TCRdb table lists in-frame clones only, not all of them. Altogether about 650,000 clones are present, about 95% being singletons, with the ten largest covering 0.11%. Naive CD8 cells, CD45RO-negative and positively selected for CCR7, excluded terminally differentiated effector memory CD45RA+ cells.

The sequencing sample was made of naive CD8+ T cells sorted from blood. The sequence came from a woman in her 30s in good health. This chain connects TRBV19 to TRBJ2-1, with 8 bases identical to TRBD1. The CDR3 nucleotides are TGTGCCAGTAGTATAGGGACAGGGTTGAGGAATGAGCAGTTCTTC. It yields the protein CASSIGTGLRNEQFF. The full variable domain, completed using reference TRBV19 and TRBJ2-1, is DGGITQSPKYLFRKEGQNVTLSCEQNLNHDAMYWYRQDPGQGLRLIYYSQIVNDFQKGDIAEGYSVSREKKESFPLTVTSAQKNPTAFYLCASSIGTGLRNEQFFGPGTRLTVL.